These 17 T cell receptor beta chains share one sample of origin, sequenced in a study of vaccination effects on CD4 cells after COVID-19. Antigen-specific CD4+ T cells were expanded (with viral peptide pools) by the ViraFEST assay ahead of sequencing. After more than 8 days in culture, the CD4+ T cells were isolated. The person had a PCR-confirmed SARS-CoV-2 infection during March to December 2020. Data came from immunoSEQ multiplex PCR; TCRdb stores just in-frame clones and leaves some out. The table records around 40,000 clones, roughly 80% of them present only once. Antigens for these TCRs are unknown. The sequences come from CD4+ T cells from PBMCs cultured with a peptide pool, collected before COVID-19 vaccination. The receptors shown here come from a human donor who had a prior SARS-CoV-2 infection.

The chain is built from TRBV5-6 and TRBJ2-5; 9 positions agree with TRBD2. The CDR3 has 18 amino acids. V lost 2 bases to trimming and J lost 5 bases; unmatched junction nucleotides: 16. From germline, CDR1 is SGHDT and CDR2 YYEEEE. The CDR3 region is CASSFYSGREGSGETQYF. The CDR3 DNA reads as TGTGCCAGCAGCTTTTACTCGGGGCGGGAGGGCTCCGGGGAGACCCAGTACTTC.

The chain has TRBV7-8 and TRBJ2-7, with D perhaps matching TRBD2 (6 bases). The CDR3 has 16 residues. The germline V gene has CDR1 SGHVS and CDR2 FQNEAQ. V was trimmed by 0 bases and J by 3 bases, leaving 15 bases between them. The CDR3 nucleotides are TGTGCCAGCAGCTTAGCACAGAGACTAGTAGACTACGAGCAGTACTTC. Its translation: CASSLAQRLVDYEQYF.

The rearrangement joins TRBV10-3 to TRBJ2-7; TRBD1 aligns across 7 bases. The CDR3 loop spans 14 amino acids. Looked up from germline, CDR1 is ENHRY and CDR2 is SYGVKD. After removal of 5 bases from V and 2 bases from J, the junction contained 6 bases not matched to a gene. The DNA of the CDR3 is TGTGCCATCAGTCCCGGGACAGAGACCTACGAGCAGTACTTC. Protein: CAISPGTETYEQYF.

The rearrangement uses TRBV20-1 and TRBJ2-2, with 10 bases identical to TRBD2. Losses at the gene ends were 3 bases for V and 8 bases for J; bases not matched to a gene: 6. This CDR3 contains 14 residues. Germline CDR1 DFQATT, CDR2 SNEGSKA (reference sequence). CDR3 coding DNA: TGCAGTGCTAGTCCTAGCGGGGGTGGAGGGGAGCTGTTTTTT. Translated, it gives CSASPSGGGGELFF.

This clone was seen a few times. This chain uses TRBV6-6 with TRBJ2-7; D is unresolved. Germline V gene lookup returns CDR1 MNHNY and CDR2 SVGAGI (reference sequence). This CDR3 contains 16 residues. Trimming removed 0 bases at V and 6 bases at J, with 18 bases between. CDR3 loop: CASSYSIPQEFPEQYF. For the CDR3, the DNA is TGTGCCAGCAGTTACTCGATTCCGCAGGAATTTCCCGAGCAGTACTTC.

This sequence joins TRBV18 and TRBJ1-1; weak D call: TRBD1 (5 bases). The CDR3 is 13 amino acids. V was cut by 3 bases and J by 2 bases, with 7 bases left in between. Per germline, CDR1 KGHSH and CDR2 LQKENI. The CDR3 coding sequence is TGTGCCAGCTCACCGGACAAAAACACTGAAGCTTTCTTT. It translates to CASSPDKNTEAFF.

The chain employs TRBV29-1 and TRBJ2-1; TRBD2 matches 13 bases. With V trimmed by 6 bases and J by 7 bases, 9 bases remained unmatched. The CDR3 extends over 15 amino acids. Germline CDR1 SQVTM, CDR2 ANQGSEA. The CDR3 loop is CSVRRGTSGTNEQFF. CDR3 sequence (DNA): TGCAGCGTACGGAGGGGGACTAGCGGGACGAATGAGCAGTTCTTC.

This clone has just a few counts. The chain uses TRBV4-2 and TRBJ1-1; D not resolved. In germline, CDR1 is LGHNA, CDR2 YNFKEQ. The CDR3 contains 13 residues. The ends were cut back, 5 bases at V and 0 bases at J, with 7 bases in the middle. Here the CDR3 reads CASSTHMNTEAFF. CDR3 DNA sequence: TGTGCCAGCAGCACCCACATGAACACTGAAGCTTTCTTT.

V gene TRBV28 combines with J gene TRBJ2-1; no clear D gene. Per the germline V gene, CDR1 is MDHEN and CDR2 is SYDVKM. CDR3 length equals 16 residues. Trimming removed 3 bases from V and 3 bases from J, with 15 bases in between. The CDR3 sequence: CASSFRRSIYYNEQFF. CDR3 nucleotide sequence: TGTGCCAGCAGTTTTAGACGGTCTATCTACTACAATGAGCAGTTCTTC.

V and J are TRBV6-6 and TRBJ2-1; 10 bases match TRBD2. CDR1 and CDR2 from the germline V gene are MNHNY and SVGAGI (reference sequence). With V trimmed by 0 bases and J by 6 bases, 2 bases remained unmatched. The CDR3 is 15 residues long. CDR3 nucleotides: TGTGCCAGCAGTTACTCCGGGACTAGCGTCAATGAGCAGTTCTTC. It codes for CASSYSGTSVNEQFF.

CDR3 nucleotides: TGTGCCATCAGCGGGACAACGATCGGGCAGCCCCAGCATTTT. Its protein is CAISGTTIGQPQHF. The chain joins TRBV10-3 to TRBJ1-5; D might be TRBD1 (6 bases). Trimming shortened V by 6 bases and J by 7 bases, and 16 bases separated the two germline ends. Per the germline V gene, CDR1 is ENHRY and CDR2 is SYGVKD. The CDR3 sequence is 14 residues long.

The chain uses TRBV7-3 and TRBJ2-2, with D unresolved. The germline V gene has CDR1 SGHTA and CDR2 FQGTGA. This CDR3 has 12 residues. The ends were cut back, 2 bases at V and 6 bases at J, with 4 bases in the middle. This chain's CDR3 is CASSLGPGELFF. For the CDR3, the DNA is TGTGCCAGCAGCTTAGGCCCCGGGGAGCTGTTTTTT. The complete variable domain, with remaining parts taken from reference TRBV7-3 and TRBJ2-2, reads GAGVSQTPSNKVTEKGKYVELRCDPISGHTALYWYRQSLGQGPEFLIYFQGTGAADDSGLPNDRFFAVRPEGSVSTLKIQRTERGDSAVYLCASSLGPGELFFGEGSRLTVL.

The chain carries TRBV28 and TRBJ2-1; TRBD2 agrees at 8 bases. J gave up 6 bases and V 3 bases, and 16 bases lay outside the gene matches. Germline lookup yields CDR1 MDHEN and CDR2 SYDVKM. CDR3 length: 18 residues. The CDR3 spells CASSFPLVGAGGSNEQFF. The CDR3 DNA follows: TGTGCCAGCAGTTTCCCCCTGGTGGGGGCGGGAGGCTCCAATGAGCAGTTCTTC.

The chain recombines TRBV5-1 with TRBJ1-1; the match to TRBD1 covers 8 bases. With 1 base clipped from V and 1 base from J, the junction kept 3 bases outside the gene matches. Looked up from germline, CDR1 is SGHRS and CDR2 is YFSETQ. The CDR3 spans 15 residues. The CDR3 reads CASSLKTGANTEAFF. The CDR3 coding sequence is TGCGCCAGCAGCTTGAAGACAGGGGCGAACACTGAAGCTTTCTTT.

This sequence joins TRBV11-3 and TRBJ2-7, with 11 bases identical to TRBD1. Losses at the gene ends were 4 bases for V and 2 bases for J; bases not matched to a gene: 7. The CDR3 extends over 16 amino acids. CDR1 and CDR2 (germline): SGHNT, YENEEA. This chain's CDR3 is CASSWGPGQGAYEQYF. CDR3 nucleotides: TGTGCCAGCAGCTGGGGGCCGGGACAGGGGGCCTACGAGCAGTACTTC.

The gene calls are TRBV6-2 or TRBV6-3 and TRBJ2-5; 7 bases are shared with TRBD1. The germline CDR1 and CDR2 sequences are MNHEY and SVGEGT. V was pared by 4 bases and J by 1 base, with 12 bases of the junction left unmatched. The CDR3 loop spans 17 amino acids. The CDR3 DNA is TGTGCCAGCAGTTTAGCCGGGACAGCGGATCCCCAAGAGACCCAGTACTTC. It specifies CASSLAGTADPQETQYF.

The chain couples TRBV7-2 to TRBJ1-6; TRBD1 might be the D (5 bases). The germline V and J ends were trimmed by 0 bases and 5 bases, with 11 bases remaining between them. The V gene's germline CDR1 is SGHTA and CDR2 FQGNSA. The CDR3 runs to 16 residues. The CDR3 here is CASSLAWGMDNSPLHF. The CDR3 bases are TGTGCCAGCAGCTTAGCGTGGGGGATGGATAATTCACCCCTCCACTTT.